The T cell receptor beta chain described here comes from a study of CD8 T cells in Susac syndrome. Overall study findings and caveats: The study admitted that it had a relatively small number of individuals in its TCR sequencing and HLA analysis.

Concerning this clonotype itself: The antigen remains undetermined.

Trimming removed 2 bases at V and 7 bases at J, with 22 bases between. Germline V CDR1 and CDR2: SGHDT, YYEEEE. This CDR3 region has 17 residues. Peripheral blood CD8+ and CD4+ T cells were profiled by TCR beta sequencing. Bulk CD8+ and CD4+ cells came from magnetic negative isolation; CD8+ TEMRA by FACS. Random hexamers were used to reverse transcribe an amount of roughly 0.5 to 1 ug RNA. A multiplex approach, immunoSEQ multiplex PCR, amplified TCR beta CDR3 across 54 Vbeta and 13 Jbeta. TCRdb processed the immunoSEQ multiplex PCR reads anew with MiXCR; each CDR3 protein has one entry. Of 250,000 to 300,000 distinct CDR3 sequences detected, around 83% appear once; the ten largest clones hold around 0.11%.

Input material: CD8+ T cells from PBMCs. This TCR derives from a human donor with multiple sclerosis. The chain joins TRBV5-6 to TRBJ1-3; no definite D call. The CDR3 sequence: CASSLIVAEGARNTIYF. The CDR3 DNA reads TGTGCCAGCAGCTTAATCGTTGCGGAGGGTGCGAGGAACACCATATATTTT.